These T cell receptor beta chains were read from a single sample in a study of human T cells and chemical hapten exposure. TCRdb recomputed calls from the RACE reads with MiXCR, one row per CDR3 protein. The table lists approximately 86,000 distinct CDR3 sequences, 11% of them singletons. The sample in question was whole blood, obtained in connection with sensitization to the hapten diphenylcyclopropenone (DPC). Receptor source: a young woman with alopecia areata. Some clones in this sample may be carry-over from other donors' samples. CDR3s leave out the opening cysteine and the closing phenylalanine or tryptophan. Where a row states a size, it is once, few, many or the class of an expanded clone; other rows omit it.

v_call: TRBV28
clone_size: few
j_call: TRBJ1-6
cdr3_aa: ASSLQGSSPLH

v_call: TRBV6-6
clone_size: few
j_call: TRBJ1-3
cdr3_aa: ASSYSSRGNTIY

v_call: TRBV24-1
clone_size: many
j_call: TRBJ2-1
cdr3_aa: AISSGRRGEQF

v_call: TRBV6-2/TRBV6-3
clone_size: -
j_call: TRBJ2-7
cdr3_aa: ASSPSGSSYEQY

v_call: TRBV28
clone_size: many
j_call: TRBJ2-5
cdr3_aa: ATAHGAVKTQY

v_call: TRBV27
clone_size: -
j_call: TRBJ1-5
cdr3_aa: ASSLVYGQPQH

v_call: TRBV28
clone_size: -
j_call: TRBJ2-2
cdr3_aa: ASSKRDRVTGELF

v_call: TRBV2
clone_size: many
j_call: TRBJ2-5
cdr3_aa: ASSGATGSQETQY

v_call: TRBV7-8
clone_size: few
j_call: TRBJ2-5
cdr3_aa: ASSVNQETQY

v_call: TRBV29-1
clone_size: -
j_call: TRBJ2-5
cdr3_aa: SVDIAGETQY

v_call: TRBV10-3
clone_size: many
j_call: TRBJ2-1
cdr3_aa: AISESLPSAYNEQF

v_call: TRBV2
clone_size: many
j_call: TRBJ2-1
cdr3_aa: ASSSQGLTYNEQF

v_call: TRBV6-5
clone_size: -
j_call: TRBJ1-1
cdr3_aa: ASSSHSSGAGNTEAF

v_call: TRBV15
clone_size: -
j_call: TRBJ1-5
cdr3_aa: ATSMTAGVSQH

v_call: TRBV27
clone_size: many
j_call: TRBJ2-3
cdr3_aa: ASSDRPGLSTDTQY

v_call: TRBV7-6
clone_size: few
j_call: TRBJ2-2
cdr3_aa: ASMSTGTSTGELF

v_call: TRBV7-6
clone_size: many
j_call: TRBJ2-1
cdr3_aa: ASSARQGSEQF

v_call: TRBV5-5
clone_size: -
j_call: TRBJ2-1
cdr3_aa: ASSLWGVSYNEQF

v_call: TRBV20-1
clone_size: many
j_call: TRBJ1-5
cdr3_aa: SARDPFSNQPQH

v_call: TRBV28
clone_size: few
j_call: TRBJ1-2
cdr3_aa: ASRSPQDGNYGYT

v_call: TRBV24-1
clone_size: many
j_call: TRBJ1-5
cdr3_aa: ATSVTGQPQH

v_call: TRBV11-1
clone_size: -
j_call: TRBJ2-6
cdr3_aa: ASSLGRGRDGANVLT

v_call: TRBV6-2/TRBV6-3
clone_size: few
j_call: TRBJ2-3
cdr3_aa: ASERTEADTQY

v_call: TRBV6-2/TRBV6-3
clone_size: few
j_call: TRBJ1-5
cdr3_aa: ASRADRGGNQPQH

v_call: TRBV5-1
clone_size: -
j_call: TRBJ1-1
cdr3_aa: ASSGMGFSNTEAF

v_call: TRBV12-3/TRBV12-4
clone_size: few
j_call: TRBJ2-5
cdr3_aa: ASSLLAGEETQY

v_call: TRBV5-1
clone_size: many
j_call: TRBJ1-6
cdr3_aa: ASSGLDRATNSPLH

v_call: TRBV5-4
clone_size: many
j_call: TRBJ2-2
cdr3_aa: ASSLRATTGELF

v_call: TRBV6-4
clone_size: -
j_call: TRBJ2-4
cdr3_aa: ASSDTARGIQY

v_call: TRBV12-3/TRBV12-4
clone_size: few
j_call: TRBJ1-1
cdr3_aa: ASSNPKGGGDTEAF

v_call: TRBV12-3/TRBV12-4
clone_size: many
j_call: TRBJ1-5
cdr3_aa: ASRAGGDQPQH

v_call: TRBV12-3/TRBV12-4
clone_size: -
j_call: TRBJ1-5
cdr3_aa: ASTLGTVANQPQH

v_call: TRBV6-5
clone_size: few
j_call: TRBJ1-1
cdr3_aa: ASSLIMNTEAF

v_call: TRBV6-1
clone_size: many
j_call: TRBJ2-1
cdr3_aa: ASSEGGEQLNEQF

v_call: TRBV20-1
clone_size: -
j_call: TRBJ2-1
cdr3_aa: SARSLGTSGRYNEQF

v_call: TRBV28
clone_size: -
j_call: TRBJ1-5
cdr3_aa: ASTQENQPQH

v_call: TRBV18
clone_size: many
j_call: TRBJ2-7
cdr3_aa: ASSPLPGQGAREQY

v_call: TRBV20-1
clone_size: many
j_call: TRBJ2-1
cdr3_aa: SARETAWRGGDEQF

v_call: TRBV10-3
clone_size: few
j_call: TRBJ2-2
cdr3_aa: AISEGLAGITGELF

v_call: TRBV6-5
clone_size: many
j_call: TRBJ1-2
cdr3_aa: ASSPTGGYGYT

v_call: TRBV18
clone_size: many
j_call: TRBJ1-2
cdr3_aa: ASSPPWGNGYT

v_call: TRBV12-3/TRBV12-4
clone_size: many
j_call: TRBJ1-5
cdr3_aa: ASSYTLEGNQPQH

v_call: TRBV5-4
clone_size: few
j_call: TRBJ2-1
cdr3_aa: ASSFWRGGSLDNEQF